The 20 T cell receptor beta chains given below trace back to one sample, sequenced in a study of T cell repertoires in cytomegalovirus infection. TCRdb independently ran MiXCR on the reads; one entry per CDR3 protein. The sample has around 630,000 distinct CDR3 sequences; approximately 24% are singletons. The source material was CD8+ T cells from PBMCs. The receptors stem from a human donor in good health (CMV status not recorded). Some clones in this sample may be carry-over from other donors' samples.

This clonotype has ten or more counts. The chain recombines TRBV20-1 with TRBJ2-1, with 8 positions matching TRBD1. V was pared by 3 bases and J by 0 bases, with 7 bases of the junction left unmatched. CDR1 DFQATT and CDR2 SNEGSKA come from the germline V gene (reference sequence). This CDR3 contains 16 residues. CDR3: CSARRTGKGSYNEQFF. As DNA, the CDR3 is TGCAGTGCTAGGCGGACAGGGAAAGGCTCCTACAATGAGCAGTTCTTC.

This clonotype was found a few times. This chain joins TRBV6-2 or TRBV6-3 and TRBJ1-1; no clear D gene. This CDR3 region has 16 residues. The germline CDR1 and CDR2 sequences are MNHEY and SVGEGT. V gave up 6 bases and J gave up 0 bases, with 17 bases separating them. CDR3 in DNA: TGTGCCAGCAGCAACCTGCTATCGGGCCTGAACACTGAAGCTTTCTTT. It translates to CASSNLLSGLNTEAFF.

A few counts support this clonotype. The chain combines TRBV27 with TRBJ1-2; no clear D gene. This CDR3 is built from 14 residues. Per germline, CDR1 MNHEY and CDR2 SMNVEV (reference sequence). V shed 2 bases and J shed 1 base, with 8 bases lying between them. The CDR3 loop is CASSLDGFNYGYTF. The CDR3, as DNA: TGTGCCAGCAGTTTAGACGGGTTTAACTATGGCTACACCTTC.

J is TRBJ2-1 and V is TRBV7-9; D unclear. This CDR3 region has 13 residues. The germline gives CDR1 SEHNR, CDR2 FQNEAQ (reference sequence). The germline V and J ends were trimmed by 6 bases and 1 base, with 7 bases remaining between them. CDR3 nucleotides: TGTGCCAGCAGAATTGGGTCCTACAATGAGCAGTTCTTC. Protein product: CASRIGSYNEQFF.

The rearrangement uses TRBV19 and TRBJ2-1, with D unresolved. The germline gives CDR1 LNHDA, CDR2 SQIVND (reference sequence). The CDR3 extends over 17 amino acids. V lost 1 base to trimming and J lost 0 bases, with 13 bases between them. The CDR3 sequence is CASSIVGRTLSYNEQFF. CDR3 sequence (DNA): TGTGCCAGTAGTATAGTGGGCAGGACCCTCTCCTACAATGAGCAGTTCTTC.

Ten or more counts support this clonotype. V is TRBV7-6 and J is TRBJ2-3; no firm D call. Germline V gives CDR1 SGHVS, CDR2 FNYEAQ. CDR3 length equals 16 residues. Deletions cut 1 base from V and 2 bases from J, with 13 bases between. The CDR3 DNA is TGTGCCAGCAGCTTAGTGGCATCGACCAACACAGATACGCAGTATTTT. Translation: CASSLVASTNTDTQYF.

This clonotype appeared a few times. The J gene is TRBJ1-1, the V gene TRBV6-1; TRBD1 might be the D (5 bases). Germline CDR1 is MNHNS and CDR2 is SASEGT. V dropped 5 bases and J dropped 8 bases, with 9 bases sitting between them. The CDR3 is 11 amino acids. CDR3 amino acids: CASSTYREAFF. In DNA, the CDR3 is TGTGCCAGCAGTACCTACAGGGAAGCTTTCTTT.

A few counts support this clonotype. The rearrangement links TRBV20-1 to TRBJ2-7; a possible D gene is TRBD2 (5 bases). V was cut by 0 bases and J by 5 bases, with 11 bases left in between. CDR3 length: 13 residues. The germline gives CDR1 DFQATT, CDR2 SNEGSKA (reference sequence). CDR3 nucleotides: TGCAGTGCTAGAGAGATTAGCGAAGACGAGCAGTACTTC. This encodes CSAREISEDEQYF.

Only a few counts were recorded for this clonotype. V gene TRBV12-5 combines with J gene TRBJ1-2, with D uncertain. V was shortened by 3 bases and J by 0 bases, with 11 bases between the two germline ends. The CDR3 runs to 15 residues. Germline assignment: CDR1 LGHNT and CDR2 FRNRAP. This CDR3 is CASGFGNGANYGYTF. The CDR3 bases are TGTGCTAGTGGTTTTGGGAATGGAGCTAACTATGGCTACACCTTC.

The chain employs TRBV15 and TRBJ2-1, with D maybe TRBD2 (6 bases). Per germline, CDR1 LNHNV and CDR2 YYDKDF (reference sequence). The CDR3 is made up of 14 amino acids. The V end was cut by 4 bases, the J end by 4 bases, with 11 bases between. CDR3 region: CATSTSGVYNEQFF. The CDR3 DNA follows: TGTGCCACCAGCACCTCGGGGGTTTACAATGAGCAGTTCTTC.

This clonotype has only one observation. Compared with germline, one end of the junction differs, possibly owing to a read error. This chain uses TRBV5-4 with TRBJ1-1, with 9 bases lining up with TRBD1. The CDR3 is 14 amino acids. The germline CDR1 and CDR2 sequences are SGHNT and YYREEE (reference sequence). The CDR3 DNA is TGTGTCAGCAGCTTAGGAGACAGGGGGACTGAAGCTTTCTTT. This encodes CVSSLGDRGTEAFF. Full variable domain (outside the CDR3, taken from reference TRBV5-4 and TRBJ1-1): ETGVTQSPTHLIKTRGQQVTLRCSSQSGHNTVSWYQQALGQGPQFIFQYYREEENGRGNFPPRFSGLQFPNYSSELNVNALELDDSALYLCVSSLGDRGTEAFFGQGTRLTVV.

J is TRBJ1-4 and V is TRBV7-9; no clear D gene. The CDR3 is 14 amino acids. V lost 6 bases and J lost 7, with 15 bases in between. The V gene's germline CDR1 is SEHNR and CDR2 FQNEAQ (reference sequence). For the CDR3, the DNA is TGTGCCAGCAGGAACCCGAAAAGCGGTGAAAAACTGTTTTTT. Protein sequence: CASRNPKSGEKLFF.

This clonotype was observed many times. The chain links TRBV7-9 to TRBJ2-5; 9 bases are shared with TRBD2. J was trimmed by 4 bases and V by 6 bases; bases with no gene match: 6. Germline values: CDR1 SEHNR, CDR2 FQNEAQ (reference sequence). The CDR3 is made up of 14 amino acids. The CDR3 loop reads CASSQVAGVETQYF. CDR3 DNA: TGTGCCAGCAGTCAGGTAGCGGGGGTAGAGACCCAGTACTTC.

This clonotype came up many times. V is TRBV11-3 and J is TRBJ1-1; perhaps TRBD1 as D (6 bases). Trimming left V 9 bases short and J 4 bases short, with 12 bases between. The CDR3 extends over 12 amino acids. Germline CDR1 is SGHNT and CDR2 is YENEEA. The CDR3 DNA reads as TGTGCCAGTCAAGGGGGTGGCACTGAAGCTTTCTTT. Protein product: CASQGGGTEAFF.

Many counts were recorded for this clonotype. The chain carries TRBV11-1 and TRBJ2-1; D is tentatively TRBD1 or TRBD2 (5 bases each). V dropped 4 bases and J dropped 3 bases, with 13 bases sitting between them. The CDR3 spans 15 residues. The germline V gene has CDR1 SGHAT and CDR2 FQDESV (reference sequence). CDR3 nucleotide sequence: TGTGCCAGCAGCTACCCAGGGACCTACTACAATGAGCAGTTCTTC. Its translation: CASSYPGTYYNEQFF.

The genes are TRBV14 and TRBJ1-4; D not resolved. Germline values: CDR1 SGHDN, CDR2 FVKESK. The CDR3 runs 16 residues. Trimming took 4 bases from V and 12 from J, leaving 24 bases between them. CDR3 sequence (DNA): TGTGCCAGCAGCCCCGTACGGGGTGGACCCTCTTTGGAACTGTTTTTT. As protein: CASSPVRGGPSLELFF.

This chain joins TRBV14 and TRBJ2-7; D unclear. The V gene lost 1 base and the J gene lost 5 bases, with 9 bases spanning the gap. The germline gives CDR1 SGHDN, CDR2 FVKESK. The CDR3 runs 13 residues. The CDR3 sequence is CASSQAAGNEQYV. In DNA form, the CDR3 reads TGTGCCAGCAGCCAAGCCGCAGGTAACGAGCAGTACGTC.

Remarks on this clonotype: This may stem from a read error, because a much larger clone lies one nucleotide away. The rearrangement uses TRBV7-9 and TRBJ2-1, with 12 bases that match TRBD1. The germline gives CDR1 SEHNR, CDR2 FQNEAQ (reference sequence). The CDR3 runs to 15 residues. V dropped 7 bases and J dropped 12; count of bases not matched to a gene: 13. In nucleotides, the CDR3 is TGTGCCAGCAACACCGGGACAGGGGGCTCGGGTGTGCAGTTCTTC. The encoded protein is CASNTGTGGSGVQFF.

Turning to this clonotype: This may stem from a read error, because a much larger clone lies one nucleotide away. The CDR3 does not end in the conserved phenylalanine or tryptophan, so this is likely a read error. This sequence joins TRBV7-8 and TRBJ1-1; no clear D gene. Germline-derived CDR1 and CDR2 are SGHVS and FQNEAQ. The V end lost 5 bases, the J end lost 6 bases, and 10 bases lay between the germline ends. This CDR3 is 12 amino acids long. The CDR3 DNA is TGTGCCAGCAGCACCAGGCCCCCTGAAGCTTTCTGT. Protein sequence: CASSTRPPEAFC.

The CDR3 region has the DNA TGTGCCAGCAGTTTCCCGGACCTTGAAGCTTTCTTT. Translated, it gives CASSFPDLEAFF. This chain uses TRBV28 with TRBJ1-1; D remains ambiguous. The length of the CDR3 is 12 residues. The germline CDR1 and CDR2 sequences are MDHEN and SYDVKM. Trimming cost V 3 bases and J 7 bases, with 9 bases left between them.